Below, 9 T cell receptor beta chains from the same sample are listed, as sequenced in a study of cytomegalovirus exposure and HLA in healthy donors. The PCR employed 60 Vbeta primers together with 13 Jbeta primers. Using immunoSEQ multiplex PCR, the repertoire was profiled, and TCRdb retains in-frame clones only, with some absent. The data contain over 200,000 clones, roughly 70% of them singletons. Sequencing used PBMCs. The source is a woman younger than 45 in good health and CMV-seronegative.

This chain uses TRBV30 with TRBJ1-2, with no clear D. Trimming left V 5 bases short and J 0 bases short, with 13 bases between. The length of the CDR3 is 14 residues. Germline V gene lookup returns CDR1 GTSNPN and CDR2 SVGIG (reference sequence). The CDR3 nucleotides are TGTGCCTGGGCCCGGGAATTCGCTAACTATGGCTACACCTTC. Amino acids: CAWAREFANYGYTF. Full variable domain (remainder filled in from reference TRBV30 and TRBJ1-2): SQTIHQWPATLVQPVGSPLSLECTVEGTSNPNLYWYRQAAGRGLQLLFYSVGIGQISSEVPQNLSASRPQDRQFILSSKKLLLSDSGFYLCAWAREFANYGYTFGSGTRLTVV.

This clone showed up just once. The rearrangement links TRBV7-8 to TRBJ2-5; 9 nucleotides align to TRBD2. The germline gives CDR1 SGHVS, CDR2 FQNEAQ. V lost 0 bases to trimming and J lost 4 bases; unmatched junction nucleotides: 6. The CDR3 has 16 amino acids. In DNA form, the CDR3 reads TGTGCCAGCAGCTTAGCGAGGGGAGCGGGAGGAGAGACCCAGTACTTC. Protein product: CASSLARGAGGETQYF.

This rearrangement joins TRBV5-1 to TRBJ2-3; D possibly corresponds to TRBD2 (5 bases). The V and J ends lost 1 base and 0 bases respectively, with 9 bases between them. CDR3 length: 15 amino acids. Germline V lookup: CDR1 SGHRS, CDR2 YFSETQ. CDR3 nucleotides: TGCGCCAGCAGCTTGAGCGGTGTAAGCACAGATACGCAGTATTTT. Its translation is CASSLSGVSTDTQYF.

This chain connects TRBV5-1 to TRBJ1-1; the match to TRBD1 covers 7 bases. In germline, CDR1 is SGHRS, CDR2 YFSETQ. V trimming: 0 bases; J trimming: 5 bases; junction bases outside the gene matches: 7. The CDR3 extends over 15 amino acids. CDR3 sequence reads: CASSLDDRVGTEAFF. The CDR3 nucleotides read TGCGCCAGCAGCTTGGACGACAGGGTTGGAACTGAAGCTTTCTTT.

This chain links TRBV19 with TRBJ1-1; D unresolved. Per the germline V gene, CDR1 is LNHDA and CDR2 is SQIVND (reference sequence). CDR3 length: 13 residues. V shed 5 bases and J shed 0 bases, with 7 bases lying between them. The CDR3 sequence: CASSPRVNTEAFF. CDR3 bases: TGTGCCAGTAGTCCTCGGGTGAACACTGAAGCTTTCTTT.

This clone was detected only a few times. The V call is TRBV9, the J call TRBJ2-4; TRBD2 aligns across 16 bases. After removal of 3 bases from V and 3 bases from J, the junction contained 6 bases not matched to a gene. The CDR3 totals 18 residues. The germline V gene has CDR1 SGDLS and CDR2 YYNGEE. CDR3 protein: CASSGGTSGGEGKNIQYF. CDR3 nucleotides: TGTGCCAGCAGCGGCGGGACTAGCGGGGGGGAGGGCAAAAACATTCAGTACTTC.

On this clone: The germline gene is not matched at one end of the junction; a read error may be the cause. The V call is TRBV7-9, the J call TRBJ1-1; 7 positions match TRBD1. Germline CDR1 and CDR2: SEHNR and FQNEAQ (reference sequence). CDR3 length: 15 amino acids. The CDR3 nucleotides read TGTTCCAGCAGTTCCCCGGGACAGATTAACACTGAAGCTTTCTTT. Its protein is CSSSSPGQINTEAFF.

V gene TRBV11-2 combines with J gene TRBJ1-1, with 12 bases fitting TRBD1. J lost 4 bases, V lost 4 bases, and 4 bases had no gene match. The CDR3 is 15 amino acids. Germline V gene lookup returns CDR1 SGHAT and CDR2 FQNNGV. CDR3 in DNA: TGTGCCAGCAGCTGGGGACAGGGGGCTGGCACTGAAGCTTTCTTT. Protein: CASSWGQGAGTEAFF.

The rearrangement joins TRBV4-2 to TRBJ2-1; a weak D match, TRBD2 (6 bases). The germline V and J ends were trimmed by 2 bases and 3 bases, with 14 bases remaining between them. The CDR3 contains 16 residues. CDR1 is LGHNA and CDR2 is YNFKEQ in the germline V gene. As DNA, the CDR3 is TGTGCCAGCAGCCAAATTGGGGACTTCGGCTACAATGAGCAGTTCTTC. It is translated as CASSQIGDFGYNEQFF.